Listed below are T cell receptor beta chains from one sample, sequenced in a study of shared clonotypes between healthy human individuals. Using immunoSEQ multiplex PCR, the repertoire was profiled, and TCRdb retains in-frame clones only, with some absent. The sample has around 620,000 clones; roughly 95% are singletons. Sequenced material: naive CD8+ T cells sorted from blood. Every receptor here comes from a woman aged 25 to 39 in good health. The CDR3 runs from the conserved cysteine through the conserved F or W. Clone size is not always given. Where it is, it says once, few, many or a class for expanded clones.

CDR3aa: CATPCSEISSYNEQFF; v_gene: TRBV2; abundance: -; j_gene: TRBJ2-1
CDR3aa: CASRAGWGTNTEAFF; v_gene: TRBV27; abundance: -; j_gene: TRBJ1-1
CDR3aa: CASSLSGGLGANVLTF; v_gene: TRBV27; abundance: once; j_gene: TRBJ2-6
CDR3aa: CASSLALTGPAGFINEQYF; v_gene: TRBV5-4; abundance: -; j_gene: TRBJ2-7
CDR3aa: CASSQGRTSRETQYF; v_gene: TRBV7-6; abundance: -; j_gene: TRBJ2-5
CDR3aa: CASSLDGTGVWAFF; v_gene: TRBV5-5; abundance: -; j_gene: TRBJ1-1
CDR3aa: CASSGTGSYEQYF; v_gene: TRBV10-1; abundance: -; j_gene: TRBJ2-7
CDR3aa: CASSLRTSGSSVGTDTQYF; v_gene: TRBV13; abundance: -; j_gene: TRBJ2-3
CDR3aa: CAWRWGHRETQYF; v_gene: TRBV30; abundance: -; j_gene: TRBJ2-5
CDR3aa: CASSWASFNYGYTF; v_gene: TRBV5-6; abundance: -; j_gene: TRBJ1-2
CDR3aa: CASSHSVSSGNTIYF; v_gene: TRBV7-9; abundance: -; j_gene: TRBJ1-3
CDR3aa: CASSEGPTSNTGELFF; v_gene: TRBV6-1; abundance: -; j_gene: TRBJ2-2
CDR3aa: CASSPGGISDTQYF; v_gene: TRBV5-4; abundance: -; j_gene: TRBJ2-3
CDR3aa: CASSITGEAYEQYF; v_gene: TRBV19; abundance: -; j_gene: TRBJ2-7
CDR3aa: CSVELPSSYEQYF; v_gene: TRBV29-1; abundance: -; j_gene: TRBJ2-7
CDR3aa: CASSSFQVGNTEAFF; v_gene: TRBV5-1; abundance: -; j_gene: TRBJ1-1
CDR3aa: CAWTRDVSYEQYF; v_gene: TRBV30; abundance: -; j_gene: TRBJ2-7
CDR3aa: CASSPGTGYEKLFF; v_gene: TRBV5-5; abundance: -; j_gene: TRBJ1-4
CDR3aa: CASSPGHPMAQHF; v_gene: TRBV27; abundance: -; j_gene: TRBJ1-5
CDR3aa: CASGTGGSSYEQYF; v_gene: TRBV27; abundance: once; j_gene: -
CDR3aa: CATSRDRVTGEQYF; v_gene: TRBV15; abundance: -; j_gene: -
CDR3aa: CASSPPQARNTEAFF; v_gene: TRBV5-6; abundance: -; j_gene: TRBJ1-1
CDR3aa: CASSVLSGYEQYF; v_gene: TRBV9; abundance: -; j_gene: TRBJ2-7
CDR3aa: CASSFARLAGGSSDTQYF; v_gene: TRBV13; abundance: -; j_gene: TRBJ2-3
CDR3aa: CASSLLNQPQHF; v_gene: TRBV5-8; abundance: once; j_gene: TRBJ1-5
CDR3aa: CASSPDRNEENGYTF; v_gene: TRBV18; abundance: -; j_gene: TRBJ1-2
CDR3aa: CASSLAQAGDQETQYF; v_gene: TRBV5-1; abundance: -; j_gene: TRBJ2-5
CDR3aa: CASSLGQSGREQYF; v_gene: TRBV7-6; abundance: once; j_gene: TRBJ2-7
CDR3aa: CASSQELALTTYEQYF; v_gene: TRBV4-2; abundance: -; j_gene: TRBJ2-7
CDR3aa: CASISGTGSEKLFF; v_gene: TRBV19; abundance: -; j_gene: TRBJ1-4
CDR3aa: CASSQDPQPEAFF; v_gene: TRBV14; abundance: -; j_gene: TRBJ1-1
CDR3aa: CASSFSYNEQFF; v_gene: TRBV28; abundance: -; j_gene: TRBJ2-1
CDR3aa: CASSPLSVTEAFF; v_gene: TRBV7-8; abundance: -; j_gene: TRBJ1-1
CDR3aa: CASSGDRETGELFF; v_gene: TRBV5-6; abundance: -; j_gene: TRBJ2-2
CDR3aa: CASSPSPGIGANVLTF; v_gene: TRBV5-4; abundance: -; j_gene: TRBJ2-6
CDR3aa: CASSEASGSSTDTQYF; v_gene: TRBV6-1; abundance: -; j_gene: TRBJ2-3
CDR3aa: CSVEISGSRYEQYF; v_gene: TRBV29-1; abundance: -; j_gene: TRBJ2-7
CDR3aa: CASSQDELRGVQSPYEQYF; v_gene: TRBV14; abundance: -; j_gene: TRBJ2-7
CDR3aa: CASSQDPEGYGYTF; v_gene: TRBV4-1; abundance: few; j_gene: TRBJ1-2